The clone carrying this TCR beta chain was seen at least ten times. Its antigen is still unknown. Time point here: longitudinal time-point 1 (baseline). 5'RACE employing 10-nucleotide random UMIs yielded the cDNA. One entry per CDR3 protein, called by TCRdb with MiXCR from the 5' RACE reads. This repertoire shows some 49,000 distinct CDR3 sequences, 10% found once; its top ten account for about 1.6%. This entry belongs to a study of neurological immune-mediated disorders. Trimming at V came to 3 bases and at J to 5 bases, leaving 2 bases not matched to a gene. This CDR3 comprises 15 residues. Overall study findings and caveats: None of the CDR3 amino acid sequences in expanded clones turned up in more than one subject, which points to private repertoires in all groups. In HTLV-1-associated myelopathy, TCR clonal expansion was greatest, whereas multiple sclerosis had the least, falling below healthy controls.

Material for sequencing was PBMCs. V and J are TRBV12-3 or TRBV12-4 and TRBJ2-3; 13 bases agree with TRBD2. The TCR was taken from a woman aged 40 to 50 in good health. The CDR3, as DNA: TGTGCCAGCAGTTTGGGACTAGCGGGAAGAGATACGCAGTATTTT. The encoded protein is CASSLGLAGRDTQYF.